Shown below are 5 T cell receptor beta chains from a single sample sequenced in a study of CD8+CD57+ T cells in acquired aplastic anemia. The study profiled TCR beta VDJ and CDR3 using genomic DNA as template. MiXCR, applied by TCRdb to the reads, yields one record per CDR3 protein. The sample records 86,000 or so distinct CDR3 sequences, more than 40% being singletons. The source material was sorted CD4+, CD8+, or CD8+CD57+ T cells (not recorded which) from PBMCs. The receptor source for this set is a human donor in good health, serving as a control.

This CDR3 is CASSPLSYSPLHF. In DNA form, the CDR3 reads TGTGCCAGCAGTCCCCTCTCTTATTCACCCCTCCACTTT. The chain combines TRBV12-3 or TRBV12-4 with TRBJ1-6, with D unresolved. The CDR3 covers 13 residues. V lost 5 bases and J 8 bases, leaving 10 bases between the germline ends.

This clonotype occurred many times. V and J are TRBV29-1 and TRBJ2-7; either TRBD1 or TRBD2 may fit D (5 bases each). CDR3 length: 13 amino acids. The germline V and J ends were trimmed by 4 bases and 3 bases, with 13 bases remaining between them. Germline assignment: CDR1 SQVTM and CDR2 ANQGSEA. Here the CDR3 DNA reads TGCAGCGTTGTTGGGGGTACTCTCTACGAGCAGTACTTC. Translation gives CSVVGGTLYEQYF.

This clonotype was observed many times. This chain joins TRBV9 and TRBJ2-1, with 7 positions matching TRBD2. The CDR3 length is 16 residues. V was pared by 3 bases and J by 1 base, with 7 bases of the junction left unmatched. The V gene's germline CDR1 is SGDLS and CDR2 YYNGEE. CDR3 sequence (DNA): TGTGCCAGCAGCGCAAGCGGGATGCCTTCCTACAATGAGCAGTTCTTC. It yields the protein CASSASGMPSYNEQFF.

Note on this clonotype: The conserved phenylalanine or tryptophan normally closing the CDR3 is absent here, so this likely arose from a read error. Because the CDR3's place on the DNA is in doubt, the DNA is left out and the CDR3 is given as listed by TCRdb. The chain carries TRBV25-1 and TRBJ2-3; no DNA check was done on the table's D call, TRBD1. Looked up from germline, CDR1 is MGHDK and CDR2 is SYGVNS. The CDR3 length equals 11 residues, ends included. The CDR3 loop reads CASSSGTGQES.

The CDR3, as DNA: TGCAGTGCCGAGGGGGTGGAGACCCAGTACTTC. This encodes CSAEGVETQYF. The V gene is TRBV29-1, the J gene TRBJ2-5; tentative D call: TRBD1 (6 bases). Germline assignment: CDR1 SQVTM and CDR2 ANQGSEA. The CDR3 loop spans 11 amino acids. The full variable domain, its missing parts supplied by reference TRBV29-1 and TRBJ2-5, is SAVISQKPSRDICQRGTSLTIQCQVDSQVTMMFWYRQQPGQSLTLIATANQGSEATYESGFVIDKFPISRPNLTFSTLTVSNMSPEDSSIYLCSAEGVETQYFGPGTRLLVL.